Below, one T cell receptor beta chain is given with its context. Per the study methods: Estimation of nucleated cell counts was performed using reference gene primer amplification. TCRdb's table, derived via immunoSEQ multiplex PCR, lists solely in-frame clones and lacks some. V and J calls and clone size are copied from that table; D and trimming were computed from the DNA. Seen here are hundreds of thousands of clones, about 87% observed once, and the top ten hold approximately 3%. These data come from a study of blood T cell repertoires in COVID-19. Germline values: CDR1 GTSNPN, CDR2 SVGIG (reference sequence). V lost 1 base to trimming and J lost 9 bases; unmatched junction nucleotides: 11. The CDR3 is 14 amino acids.

The chain joins TRBV30 to TRBJ1-2, with 7 bases fitting TRBD1. The sequencing input was PBMCs or T cells enriched from blood (not recorded which). This TCR was recovered from a woman aged 50 to 65 who had recovered from COVID-19. CDR3 bases: TGTGCCTGGAGTGGAGGACAGGAGGGAAGAAGCTACACCTTC. This encodes CAWSGGQEGRSYTF.